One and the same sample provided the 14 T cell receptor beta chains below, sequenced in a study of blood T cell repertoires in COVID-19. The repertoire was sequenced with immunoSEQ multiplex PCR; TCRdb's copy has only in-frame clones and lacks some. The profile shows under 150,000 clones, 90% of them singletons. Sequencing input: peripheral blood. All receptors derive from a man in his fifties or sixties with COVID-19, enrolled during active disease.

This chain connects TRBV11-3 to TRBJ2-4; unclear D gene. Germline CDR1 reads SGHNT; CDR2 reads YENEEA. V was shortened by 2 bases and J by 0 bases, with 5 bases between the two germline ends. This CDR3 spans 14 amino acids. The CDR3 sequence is CASSLSLAKNIQYF. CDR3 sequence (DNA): TGTGCCAGCAGCTTATCCCTAGCCAAAAACATTCAGTACTTC.

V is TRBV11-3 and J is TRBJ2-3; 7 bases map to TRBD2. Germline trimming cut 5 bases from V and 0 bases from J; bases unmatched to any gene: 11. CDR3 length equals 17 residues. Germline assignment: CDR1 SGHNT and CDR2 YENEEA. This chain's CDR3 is CASSLGLGGTSTDTQYF. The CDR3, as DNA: TGTGCCAGCAGCCTCGGACTAGGCGGGACCAGCACAGATACGCAGTATTTT. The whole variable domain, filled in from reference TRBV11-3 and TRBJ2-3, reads EAGVVQSPRYKIIEKKQPVAFWCNPISGHNTLYWYLQNLGQGPELLIRYENEEAVDDSQLPKDRFSAERLKGVDSTLKIQPAELGDSAVYLCASSLGLGGTSTDTQYFGPGTRLTVL.

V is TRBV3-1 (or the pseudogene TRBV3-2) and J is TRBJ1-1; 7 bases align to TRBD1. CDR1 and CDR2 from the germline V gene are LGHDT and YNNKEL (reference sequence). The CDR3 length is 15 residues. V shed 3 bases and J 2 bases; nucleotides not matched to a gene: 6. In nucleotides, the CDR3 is TGTGCCAGCAGCCACTCCGGGACAGCTAACACTGAAGCTTTCTTT. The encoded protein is CASSHSGTANTEAFF.

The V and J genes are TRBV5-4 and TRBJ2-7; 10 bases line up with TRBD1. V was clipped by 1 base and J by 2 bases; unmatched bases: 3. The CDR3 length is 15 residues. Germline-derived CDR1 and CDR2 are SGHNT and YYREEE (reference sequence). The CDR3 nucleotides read TGTGCCAGCAGCTTGCCCGGGACAGGGGCCTACGAGCAGTACTTC. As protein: CASSLPGTGAYEQYF.

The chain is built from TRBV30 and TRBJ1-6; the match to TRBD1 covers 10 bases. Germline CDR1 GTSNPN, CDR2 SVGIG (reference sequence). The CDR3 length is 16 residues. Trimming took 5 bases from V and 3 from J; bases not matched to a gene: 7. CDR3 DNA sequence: TGTGCCTGGGGACCGACAGGGGGCTTCTATAATTCACCCCTCCACTTT. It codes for CAWGPTGGFYNSPLHF. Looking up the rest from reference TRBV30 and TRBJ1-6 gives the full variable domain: SQTIHQWPATLVQPVGSPLSLECTVEGTSNPNLYWYRQAAGRGLQLLFYSVGIGQISSEVPQNLSASRPQDRQFILSSKKLLLSDSGFYLCAWGPTGGFYNSPLHFGNGTRLTVT.

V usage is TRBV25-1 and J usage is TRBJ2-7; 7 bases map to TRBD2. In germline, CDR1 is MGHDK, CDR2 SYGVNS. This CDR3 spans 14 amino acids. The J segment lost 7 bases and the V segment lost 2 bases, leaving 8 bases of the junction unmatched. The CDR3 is CASSETSGRDEQYF. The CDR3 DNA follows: TGTGCCAGCAGTGAAACGAGTGGGAGGGATGAGCAGTACTTC.

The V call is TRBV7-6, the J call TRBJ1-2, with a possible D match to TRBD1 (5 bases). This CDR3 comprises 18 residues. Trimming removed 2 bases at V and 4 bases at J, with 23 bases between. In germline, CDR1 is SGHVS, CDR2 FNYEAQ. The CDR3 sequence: CASSLLGASAEQRYGYTF. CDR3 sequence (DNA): TGTGCCAGCAGCTTACTTGGGGCGAGTGCGGAACAGCGCTATGGCTACACCTTC.

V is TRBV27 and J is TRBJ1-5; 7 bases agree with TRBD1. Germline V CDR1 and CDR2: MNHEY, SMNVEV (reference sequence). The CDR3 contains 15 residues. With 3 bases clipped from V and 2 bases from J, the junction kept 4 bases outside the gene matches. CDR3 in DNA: TGTGCCAGCAGTTTCTCTGACAGGGGCAATCAGCCCCAGCATTTT. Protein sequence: CASSFSDRGNQPQHF.

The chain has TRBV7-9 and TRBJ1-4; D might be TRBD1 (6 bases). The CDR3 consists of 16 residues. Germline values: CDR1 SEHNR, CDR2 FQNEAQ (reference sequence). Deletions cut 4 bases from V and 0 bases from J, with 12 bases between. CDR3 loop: CASSSFRGTTNEKLFF. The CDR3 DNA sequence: TGTGCCAGCAGCTCCTTTAGGGGGACAACTAATGAAAAACTGTTTTTT.

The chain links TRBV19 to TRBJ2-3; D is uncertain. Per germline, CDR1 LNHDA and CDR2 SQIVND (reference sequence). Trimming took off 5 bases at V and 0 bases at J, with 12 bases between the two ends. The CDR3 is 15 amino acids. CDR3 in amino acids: CASSLRPTSTDTQYF. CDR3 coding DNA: TGTGCCAGTAGTCTTCGACCGACTAGCACAGATACGCAGTATTTT.

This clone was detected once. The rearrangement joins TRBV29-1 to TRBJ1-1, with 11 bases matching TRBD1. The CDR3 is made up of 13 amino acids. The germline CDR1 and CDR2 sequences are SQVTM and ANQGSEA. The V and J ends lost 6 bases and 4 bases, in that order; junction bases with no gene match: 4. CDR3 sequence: CSVTGQGATEAFF. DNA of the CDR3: TGCAGCGTAACTGGACAGGGGGCCACTGAAGCTTTCTTT. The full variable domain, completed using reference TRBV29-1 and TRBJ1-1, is SAVISQKPSRDICQRGTSLTIQCQVDSQVTMMFWYRQQPGQSLTLIATANQGSEATYESGFVIDKFPISRPNLTFSTLTVSNMSPEDSSIYLCSVTGQGATEAFFGQGTRLTVV.

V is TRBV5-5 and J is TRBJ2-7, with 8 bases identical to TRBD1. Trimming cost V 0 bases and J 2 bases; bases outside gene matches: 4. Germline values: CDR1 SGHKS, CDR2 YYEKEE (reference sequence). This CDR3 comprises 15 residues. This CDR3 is CASSLGQGLTYEQYF. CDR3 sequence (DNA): TGTGCCAGCAGCTTGGGACAGGGGTTGACCTACGAGCAGTACTTC.

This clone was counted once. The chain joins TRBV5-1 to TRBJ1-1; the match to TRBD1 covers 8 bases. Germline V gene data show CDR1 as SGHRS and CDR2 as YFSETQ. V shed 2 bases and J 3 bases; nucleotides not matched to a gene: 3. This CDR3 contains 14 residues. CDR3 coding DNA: TGCGCCAGCAGCTTCCAGGGGGCTGACACTGAAGCTTTCTTT. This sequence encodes CASSFQGADTEAFF.

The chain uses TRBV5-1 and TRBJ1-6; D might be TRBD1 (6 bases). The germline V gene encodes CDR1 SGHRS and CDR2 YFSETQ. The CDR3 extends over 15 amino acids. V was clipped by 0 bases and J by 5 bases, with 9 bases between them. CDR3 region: CASSLAGQDNSPLHF. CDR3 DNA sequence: TGCGCCAGCAGCTTGGCGGGACAAGATAATTCACCCCTCCACTTT.